This T cell receptor (beta chain) was profiled in a study of T cells after yellow fever vaccination. This clonotype was picked up a small number of times. Each CDR3 protein gets one entry after TCRdb re-called the 5' RACE reads with MiXCR. The data contain some 250,000 distinct CDR3 sequences, approximately 3.6% of them singletons. The germline CDR1 and CDR2 sequences are MGHRA and YSYEKL. The CDR3 is made up of 18 amino acids. After removal of 1 base from V and 0 bases from J, the junction contained 8 bases not matched to a gene. The source of this sequence is a man younger than 30 who received the YFV17D yellow fever vaccine. The input for sequencing was PBMCs, taken 15 days after the yellow fever booster vaccination. V usage is TRBV4-1 and J usage is TRBJ2-4, with 8 bases fitting TRBD2. CDR3 sequence: CASSQGIQRGLAKNIQYF. The CDR3 DNA follows: TGCGCCAGCAGCCAAGGAATTCAGCGGGGGCTAGCCAAAAACATTCAGTACTTC.